Included here is one T cell receptor (beta chain) sequence, with context. Antigen: not known. The V and J ends lost 3 bases and 5 bases respectively, with 6 bases between them. CDR1 is SGHRS and CDR2 is YFSETQ in the germline V gene. CDR3 length: 11 amino acids. The entry originates in a study of shared clonotypes between healthy human individuals. Study-wide background: The study drew on a couple of women and a few men aged 18 to 49 as donors.

Profiled with immunoSEQ multiplex PCR; TCRdb holds only in-frame clones, not every one. The table shows around 700,000 clones, with around 72% occurring only once. Study observations and caveats: Shared across a few donors were around 4.7% of the naive CD4 clonotypes.

The TCR originated in a woman younger than 45 in good health. The sequencing sample was made of memory CD4+ T cells sorted from blood. Described subset: CD45RA-negative fraction. V and J are TRBV5-1 and TRBJ2-7; the D is unclear. The CDR3 region is CASSSLHEQYF. The CDR3 DNA sequence: TGCGCCAGCAGCTCCCTGCACGAGCAGTACTTC. The full variable domain, rest sourced from reference TRBV5-1 and TRBJ2-7, is KAGVTQTPRYLIKTRGQQVTLSCSPISGHRSVSWYQQTPGQGLQFLFEYFSETQRNKGNFPGRFSGRQFSNSRSEMNVSTLELGDSALYLCASSSLHEQYFGPGTRLTVT.